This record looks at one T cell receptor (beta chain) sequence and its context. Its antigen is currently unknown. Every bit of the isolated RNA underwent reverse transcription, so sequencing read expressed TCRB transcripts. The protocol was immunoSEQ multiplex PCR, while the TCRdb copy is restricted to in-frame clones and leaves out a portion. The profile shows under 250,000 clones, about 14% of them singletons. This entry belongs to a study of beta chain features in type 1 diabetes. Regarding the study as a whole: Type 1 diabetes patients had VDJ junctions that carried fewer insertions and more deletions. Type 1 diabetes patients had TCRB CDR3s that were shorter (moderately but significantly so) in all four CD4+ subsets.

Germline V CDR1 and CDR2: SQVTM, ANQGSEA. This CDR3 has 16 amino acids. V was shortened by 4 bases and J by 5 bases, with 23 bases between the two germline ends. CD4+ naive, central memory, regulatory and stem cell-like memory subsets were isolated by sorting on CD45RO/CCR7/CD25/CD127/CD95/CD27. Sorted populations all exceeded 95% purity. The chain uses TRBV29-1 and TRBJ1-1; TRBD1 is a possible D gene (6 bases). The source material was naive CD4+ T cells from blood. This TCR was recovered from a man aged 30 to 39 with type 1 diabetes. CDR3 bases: TGCAGCGTTGGGGGAAAACAGGGTGGGTTTGTGACTGAAGCTTTCTTT. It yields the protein CSVGGKQGGFVTEAFF.